A single sample gave rise to the 10 T cell receptor beta chains below, sequenced in a study of CD8+ T cells in alopecia areata. cDNA serving as the sequencing template came from extracted, reverse transcribed RNA. Libraries were prepared by immunoSEQ multiplex PCR; TCRdb keeps only in-frame clonotypes and omits some of them. The sample lists approximately 170,000 clones; more than 55% were seen once. Specified treatment: oral pan-JAK inhibitor, 5-10 mg twice daily. The sequencing used CD4+ T cells sorted from blood, collected at week 4, from a patient treated with tofacitinib. These receptors originate from a human donor with alopecia areata.

This sequence joins TRBV29-1 and TRBJ2-6, with D hard to call. Germline V lookup: CDR1 SQVTM, CDR2 ANQGSEA. CDR3 length: 14 residues. V lost 8 bases and J 0 bases, leaving 11 bases between the germline ends. The CDR3: CSFRSGSGANVLTF. In DNA, the CDR3 is TGCAGCTTCCGAAGTGGCTCTGGGGCCAACGTCCTGACTTTC.

The V call is TRBV6-5, the J call TRBJ2-5, with D maybe TRBD1 (5 bases). Trimming shortened V by 4 bases and J by 5 bases, and 14 bases separated the two germline ends. The germline V gene has CDR1 MNHEY and CDR2 SVGAGI. The length of the CDR3 is 14 residues. The DNA of the CDR3 is TGTGCCAGCAGTTCGATGACTTGGGGCGAGACCCAGTACTTC. Translating gives CASSSMTWGETQYF.

V gene TRBV5-1 combines with J gene TRBJ2-1; D ambiguous. The length of the CDR3 is 16 residues. With 4 bases removed from V and 0 bases from J, the gap between germline ends came to 14 bases. Germline CDR1 and CDR2: SGHRS and YFSETQ. The CDR3 sequence is CASSLGWSTSYNEQFF. CDR3 bases: TGCGCCAGCAGCCTTGGCTGGAGTACCTCCTACAATGAGCAGTTCTTC.

The chain uses TRBV30 and TRBJ2-4; no firm D call. The CDR3 has 14 amino acids. Per germline, CDR1 GTSNPN and CDR2 SVGIG (reference sequence). V was shortened by 0 bases and J by 2 bases, with 8 bases between the two germline ends. Here the CDR3 reads CAWSVLNPKNIQYF. The CDR3 nucleotides read TGTGCCTGGAGTGTACTAAATCCCAAAAACATTCAGTACTTC.

The chain recombines TRBV30 with TRBJ1-1; D is uncertain. V gave up 4 bases and J gave up 8 bases, with 17 bases separating them. CDR3 length: 13 amino acids. The V gene's germline CDR1 is GTSNPN and CDR2 SVGIG (reference sequence). CDR3 loop: CAWNPRFSAEAFF. The CDR3, as DNA: TGTGCCTGGAATCCCCGGTTTTCAGCAGAAGCTTTCTTT. Full variable domain (rest looked up from reference TRBV30 and TRBJ1-1): SQTIHQWPATLVQPVGSPLSLECTVEGTSNPNLYWYRQAAGRGLQLLFYSVGIGQISSEVPQNLSASRPQDRQFILSSKKLLLSDSGFYLCAWNPRFSAEAFFGQGTRLTVV.

Concerning this clone itself: Other DNA sequences from this sample encode an identical CDR3 as well. The V gene is TRBV29-1, the J gene TRBJ2-5, with D hard to call. The CDR3 is 10 amino acids. Trimming left V 6 bases short and J 3 bases short, with 5 bases between. Germline CDR1 and CDR2: SQVTM and ANQGSEA. The CDR3 region is CSVGEETQYF. CDR3 DNA sequence: TGCAGCGTCGGAGAAGAGACCCAGTACTTC. Variable domain in full (rest from reference TRBV29-1 and TRBJ2-5): SAVISQKPSRDICQRGTSLTIQCQVDSQVTMMFWYRQQPGQSLTLIATANQGSEATYESGFVIDKFPISRPNLTFSTLTVSNMSPEDSSIYLCSVGEETQYFGPGTRLLVL.

V usage is TRBV29-1 and J usage is TRBJ2-5, with unresolved D. This CDR3 comprises 13 residues. V was shortened by 4 bases and J by 5 bases, with 14 bases between the two germline ends. CDR1 and CDR2 (germline): SQVTM, ANQGSEA. CDR3 DNA sequence: TGCAGCGTTGTATCCCTGGAGAAGGAGACCCAGTACTTC. Its translation: CSVVSLEKETQYF.

The gene calls are TRBV29-1 and TRBJ2-5, with D maybe TRBD1 (6 bases). The CDR3 sequence is 15 residues long. Germline loops: CDR1 SQVTM, CDR2 ANQGSEA. V was cut by 1 base and J by 5 bases, with 17 bases left in between. CDR3 nucleotide sequence: TGCAGCGTTGAAGCCCAGGGGCTCAGGGAGGAGACCCAGTACTTC. It encodes CSVEAQGLREETQYF. The whole variable domain, filled in from reference TRBV29-1 and TRBJ2-5, reads SAVISQKPSRDICQRGTSLTIQCQVDSQVTMMFWYRQQPGQSLTLIATANQGSEATYESGFVIDKFPISRPNLTFSTLTVSNMSPEDSSIYLCSVEAQGLREETQYFGPGTRLLVL.

The chain has TRBV5-1 and TRBJ2-1, with D unresolved. The CDR3 runs to 15 residues. CDR1 and CDR2 (germline): SGHRS, YFSETQ. Trimming took 0 bases from V and 0 from J, leaving 7 bases between them. DNA of the CDR3: TGCGCCAGCAGCTTGGGTCTGAGCTCCTACAATGAGCAGTTCTTC. This codes for CASSLGLSSYNEQFF.

This clone was detected only a few times. Other nucleotide sequences from this sample produce the same CDR3. The CDR3 region is CSVEGGRETQYF. As DNA, the CDR3 is TGCAGCGTTGAGGGAGGGAGGGAGACCCAGTACTTC. This chain uses TRBV29-1 with TRBJ2-5, with 7 bases fitting TRBD2. This CDR3 region has 12 residues. Per the germline V gene, CDR1 is SQVTM and CDR2 is ANQGSEA. J lost 5 bases, V lost 3 bases, and 3 bases had no gene match.